This T cell receptor (beta chain) was observed in a study of blood T cell repertoires in COVID-19. On the study more broadly: Specimens from acute and convalescent COVID-19 originated in the United States, Italy and Spain.

Libraries were prepared by immunoSEQ multiplex PCR; TCRdb keeps only in-frame clonotypes and omits some of them. The table lists 100,000 to 130,000 clones, 84% of them singletons, with approximately 4% in the top ten. This clone was seen only a few times. Sequenced material: peripheral blood. The sequence came from a human donor in a cohort sampled during active COVID-19.

Written as DNA, the CDR3 is TGTGCCAGTAGAGGACAGGGGTACAACGGGGAGCTGTTTTTT. Translated, it gives CASRGQGYNGELFF. The genes are TRBV19 and TRBJ2-2; 9 positions agree with TRBD1. The CDR3 length is 14 residues. With V trimmed by 6 bases and J by 7 bases, 6 bases remained unmatched. The V gene's germline CDR1 is LNHDA and CDR2 SQIVND (reference sequence). Based on the CDR3 plus reference TRBV19 and TRBJ2-2, the full variable domain is DGGITQSPKYLFRKEGQNVTLSCEQNLNHDAMYWYRQDPGQGLRLIYYSQIVNDFQKGDIAEGYSVSREKKESFPLTVTSAQKNPTAFYLCASRGQGYNGELFFGEGSRLTVL.